The 5 T cell receptor beta chains presented below share a single source sample, sequenced in a study of CD8+CD57+ T cells in acquired aplastic anemia. Patients included in sequencing had previously demonstrated CD8+CD57+ cell expansion by flow cytometry. Genomic DNA served as template for TCR beta VDJ and CDR3 profiling. One entry per CDR3 protein, called by TCRdb with MiXCR from the reads. The table includes 220,000 or so distinct CDR3 sequences, roughly 60% detected once. The specimen was sorted CD4+, CD8+, or CD8+CD57+ T cells (not recorded which) from PBMCs. These receptors all come from a human donor with aplastic anemia.

This clonotype was counted a few times. This rearrangement joins TRBV20-1 to TRBJ2-5; weak D call: TRBD2 (5 bases). Looked up from germline, CDR1 is DFQATT and CDR2 is SNEGSKA (reference sequence). The CDR3 loop spans 12 amino acids. The V end was cut by 6 bases, the J end by 3 bases, with 11 bases between. The CDR3 reads CSAMDGEETQYF. The CDR3 region has the DNA TGCAGTGCCATGGACGGGGAAGAGACCCAGTACTTC.

J is TRBJ2-5 and V is TRBV2; D remains unclear. Germline assignment: CDR1 SNHLY and CDR2 FYNNEI. V shed 4 bases and J shed 2 bases, with 5 bases lying between them. The CDR3 is 12 amino acids. CDR3 nucleotide sequence: TGTGCCAGCAGTGCCTTACAAGAGACCCAGTACTTC. Translated, it gives CASSALQETQYF. The variable domain in full, completed from reference TRBV2 and TRBJ2-5, reads EPEVTQTPSHQVTQMGQEVILRCVPISNHLYFYWYRQILGQKVEFLVSFYNNEISEKSEIFDDQFSVERPDGSNFTLKIRSTKLEDSAMYFCASSALQETQYFGPGTRLLVL.

The gene calls are TRBV20-1 and TRBJ2-7; 7 bases line up with TRBD1. The CDR3 extends over 15 amino acids. Germline V lookup: CDR1 DFQATT, CDR2 SNEGSKA (reference sequence). J gave up 4 bases and V 5 bases, and 14 bases lay outside the gene matches. In DNA, the CDR3 is TGCAGTGCTTACCCAACAGGGGCGCTCTTATACGAGCAGTACTTC. Amino acid sequence: CSAYPTGALLYEQYF.

This chain joins TRBV19 and TRBJ1-4; 9 positions agree with TRBD1. This CDR3 comprises 13 residues. The V gene end was trimmed by 2 bases and the J gene end by 11 bases; junction bases not matched to a gene: 3. Germline V gives CDR1 LNHDA, CDR2 SQIVND (reference sequence). CDR3 amino acids: CASSIRTGDKLFF. Written as DNA, the CDR3 is TGTGCCAGTAGTATAAGGACAGGGGATAAACTGTTTTTT.

The chain recombines TRBV6-6 with TRBJ1-1; D gene ambiguous. CDR1 MNHNY and CDR2 SVGAGI come from the germline V gene (reference sequence). Trimming left V 6 bases short and J 1 base short, with 15 bases between. CDR3 length: 15 amino acids. CDR3 loop: CASSRLSGKNTEAFF. The CDR3 DNA reads as TGTGCCAGCAGCCGTCTTAGTGGTAAGAACACTGAAGCTTTCTTT.